This T cell receptor beta chain was sequenced during a study of identical twins. Findings and caveats of the study: There is a chance that invariant MAIT and iNKT cells partially muddied zero-insertion analyses.

Comment on this clonotype: Antigen: not known.

V trimming: 1 base; J trimming: 6 bases; junction bases outside the gene matches: 8. The CDR3 has 14 residues. Per the germline V gene, CDR1 is SQVTM and CDR2 is ANQGSEA. TCRdb re-analysed the 5' RACE reads in MiXCR, keeping a single row per CDR3 protein. The sample shows under 1 million distinct CDR3 sequences, around 12% of them seen only once. Donors uniformly comprised healthy Caucasians. In addition, the sample was reused for a study of yellow fever vaccine responses in identical twins.

The clonotype was recovered from a woman aged 18-29 years in good health. Sequenced sample: PBMCs. V and J are TRBV29-1 and TRBJ2-7; 8 nucleotides match TRBD1. Here the CDR3 reads CSVEVRGPGSEQYF. The CDR3 DNA is TGCAGCGTTGAAGTCAGGGGGCCGGGGAGCGAGCAGTACTTC.